The 17 T cell receptor beta chains below all came from one sample that was sequenced in a study of blood T cell repertoires in COVID-19. Produced via immunoSEQ multiplex PCR; TCRdb's table is partial and in-frame only. Altogether just over 200,000 clones are present, 85% to 90% being singletons, with the ten largest covering around 5.7%. Sequencing used peripheral blood. The origin of the receptors is a man at least 80 years old with acute or convalescent COVID-19.

The rearrangement links TRBV11-2 to TRBJ2-5, with 7 bases identical to TRBD2. The length of the CDR3 is 15 residues. Looked up from germline, CDR1 is SGHAT and CDR2 is FQNNGV. The V segment lost 5 bases and the J segment 5 bases; nucleotides outside the gene matches: 11. CDR3 sequence (DNA): TGTGCCAGCAGCGCGAACAGACTAGCTGGCGAGACCCAGTACTTC. This translates into CASSANRLAGETQYF.

V usage is TRBV29-1 and J usage is TRBJ2-3; 10 nucleotides line up with TRBD2. The germline V gene has CDR1 SQVTM and CDR2 ANQGSEA. V trimming: 6 bases; J trimming: 1 base; junction bases outside the gene matches: 10. The CDR3 totals 16 residues. The CDR3 loop reads CSVTRTLAGGTDTQYF. In DNA form, the CDR3 reads TGCAGCGTGACTCGGACGCTAGCGGGAGGCACAGATACGCAGTATTTT.

The chain uses TRBV2 and TRBJ2-2; 12 nucleotides match TRBD2. CDR3 length: 15 amino acids. Losses at the gene ends were 6 bases for V and 4 bases for J; bases not matched to a gene: 3. Germline V gives CDR1 SNHLY, CDR2 FYNNEI. CDR3 sequence reads: CASRGGLAGTGELFF. CDR3 in DNA: TGTGCCAGCAGGGGGGGACTAGCGGGCACCGGGGAGCTGTTTTTT.

This clone was recorded once. The V gene is TRBV6-5, the J gene TRBJ2-7; 8 bases match TRBD1. Germline values: CDR1 MNHEY, CDR2 SVGAGI. This CDR3 comprises 13 residues. V shed 4 bases, J shed 10 bases, and the junction held 9 bases outside the gene matches. This CDR3 reads CASSFEPQGAQYF. As DNA, the CDR3 is TGTGCCAGCAGTTTCGAACCGCAGGGGGCCCAGTACTTC.

CDR3: CASTSYPGQFTSNQPQHF. CDR3 sequence (DNA): TGCGCCAGCACCTCCTACCCGGGACAGTTCACTAGCAATCAGCCCCAGCATTTT. The chain joins TRBV23-1 to TRBJ1-5; 7 positions match TRBD1. TRBV23-1 is placed among ORFs of uncertain function. The CDR3 runs 18 residues. V lost 7 bases, J lost 0 bases, and 15 bases stayed unmatched.

This clone has just a few counts. The V call is TRBV5-4, the J call TRBJ2-5; no reliable D call. The CDR3 totals 14 residues. The germline V gene has CDR1 SGHNT and CDR2 YYREEE (reference sequence). V was clipped by 0 bases and J by 5 bases, with 11 bases between them. The CDR3 loop reads CASSLGQAWETQYF. The CDR3 DNA reads as TGTGCCAGCAGCTTGGGGCAGGCCTGGGAGACCCAGTACTTC.

The genes are TRBV7-2 and TRBJ2-7, with TRBD2 as a possible D gene (6 bases). V was pared by 3 bases and J by 6 bases, with 15 bases between. The CDR3 extends over 14 amino acids. The germline CDR1 and CDR2 sequences are SGHTA and FQGNSA. CDR3 loop: CASSLVREVSEQYF. The CDR3, as DNA: TGTGCCAGCAGCTTGGTCAGGGAGGTCTCCGAGCAGTACTTC.

V is TRBV15 and J is TRBJ2-7, with D possibly matching TRBD1 (5 bases). The germline CDR1 and CDR2 sequences are LNHNV and YYDKDF (reference sequence). The CDR3 is 15 residues long. Trimming took 0 bases from V and 2 from J, leaving 11 bases between them. This CDR3 is CATSRERGRAYEQYF. The CDR3 DNA follows: TGTGCCACCAGCAGAGAAAGGGGCCGGGCCTACGAGCAGTACTTC.

CDR3 in DNA: TGTGCCAGCAGTGCAGCAGGACAGTATAATTCACCCCTCCACTTT. Protein sequence: CASSAAGQYNSPLHF. The V call is TRBV25-1, the J call TRBJ1-6; a weak D match, TRBD1 (6 bases). There are 15 residues in the CDR3. The germline CDR1 and CDR2 sequences are MGHDK and SYGVNS. Trimming pared 4 bases from V and 4 bases from J, leaving 11 bases between. The variable domain in full, with the rest retrieved from reference TRBV25-1 and TRBJ1-6, is EADIYQTPRYLVIGTGKKITLECSQTMGHDKMYWYQQDPGMELHLIHYSYGVNSTEKGDLSSESTVSRIRTEHFPLTLESARPSHTSQYLCASSAAGQYNSPLHFGNGTRLTVT.

The rearrangement uses TRBV5-1 and TRBJ2-7, with a possible D match to TRBD2 (5 bases). This CDR3 contains 15 residues. Between the trimmed V and J ends, which lost 0 bases and 2 bases, there was a span of 12 bases. The germline V gene encodes CDR1 SGHRS and CDR2 YFSETQ. The CDR3: CASSLARGSAYEQYF. CDR3 DNA: TGCGCCAGCAGCTTGGCAAGAGGGTCTGCCTACGAGCAGTACTTC.

Notes on this clone: The sample has other DNA sequences that encode this CDR3 too. The chain uses TRBV28 and TRBJ2-3, with TRBD2 as a possible D gene (5 bases). This CDR3 comprises 15 residues. Deletions cut 1 base from V and 1 base from J, with 9 bases between. Germline-derived CDR1 and CDR2 are MDHEN and SYDVKM. CDR3: CASSLSGVRTDTQYF. CDR3 coding DNA: TGTGCCAGCAGTTTATCCGGGGTCCGCACAGATACGCAGTATTTT.

This chain joins TRBV19 and TRBJ2-1; 12 bases match TRBD1. CDR3 length: 17 residues. With V trimmed by 7 bases and J by 7 bases, 14 bases remained unmatched. Germline CDR1 reads LNHDA; CDR2 reads SQIVND (reference sequence). CDR3 coding DNA: TGTGCCAGTAATCTCCAACCGGGACAGGGGGCAAGGAATGAGCAGTTCTTC. This sequence encodes CASNLQPGQGARNEQFF.

J is TRBJ1-5 and V is TRBV6-2 or TRBV6-3; D gene unclear. Germline V gene sequence: CDR1 MNHEY, CDR2 SVGEGT. The CDR3 loop spans 14 amino acids. V was trimmed by 2 bases and J by 3 bases, leaving 8 bases between them. CDR3 in amino acids: CASSYAGNNQPQHF. In DNA form, the CDR3 reads TGTGCCAGCAGTTACGCGGGGAACAATCAGCCCCAGCATTTT.

V is TRBV6-4 and J is TRBJ2-2; 9 bases align to TRBD2. The CDR3 is 14 residues long. With V trimmed by 6 bases and J by 5 bases, 4 bases remained unmatched. Per germline, CDR1 MRHNA and CDR2 SNTAGT. CDR3: CASRPRGGTGELFF. CDR3 nucleotide sequence: TGTGCCAGCAGGCCGCGGGGGGGGACCGGGGAGCTGTTTTTT.

This clone has a handful of counts. The V gene is TRBV18, the J gene TRBJ2-2; 9 positions agree with TRBD2. The length of the CDR3 is 16 residues. The V gene end was trimmed by 6 bases and the J gene end by 1 base; junction bases not matched to a gene: 6. Germline V gene data show CDR1 as KGHSH and CDR2 as LQKENI. In DNA form, the CDR3 reads TGTGCCAGCTCGCCCCTGACTAGCGGGAACACCGGGGAGCTGTTTTTT. Amino acids: CASSPLTSGNTGELFF.

J is TRBJ2-1 and V is TRBV7-3, with 13 bases fitting TRBD2. The CDR3 has 14 amino acids. V dropped 8 bases and J dropped 8; count of bases not matched to a gene: 6. Germline assignment: CDR1 SGHTA and CDR2 FQGTGA. The CDR3, as DNA: TGTGCCAGCTCCTGGACTAGCGGGAGCGATGAGCAGTTCTTC. Protein sequence: CASSWTSGSDEQFF.

This clone was found once. DNA for the CDR3: TGCGCCAGCAGTGAGTCAACTATGCGCATCCCGGGAATATTATACGAGCAGTACTTC. It specifies CASSESTMRIPGILYEQYF. This chain links TRBV10-1 with TRBJ2-7, with a possible D match to TRBD2 (5 bases). V gave up 0 bases and J gave up 4 bases, with 25 bases separating them. Germline CDR1 reads WNHNN; CDR2 reads SYGVQD (reference sequence). The CDR3 is made up of 19 amino acids.